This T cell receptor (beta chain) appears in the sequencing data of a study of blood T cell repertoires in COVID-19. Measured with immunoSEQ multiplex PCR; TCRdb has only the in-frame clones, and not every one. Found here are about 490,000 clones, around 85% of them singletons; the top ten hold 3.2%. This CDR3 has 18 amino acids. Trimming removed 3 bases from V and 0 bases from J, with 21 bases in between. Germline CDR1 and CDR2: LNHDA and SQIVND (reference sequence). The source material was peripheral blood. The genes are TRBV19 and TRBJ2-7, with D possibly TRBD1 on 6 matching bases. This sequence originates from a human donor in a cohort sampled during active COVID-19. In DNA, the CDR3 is TGTGCCAGTAGTATTAAAACCCCCCCCGGGACACCCTCCTACGAGCAGTACTTC. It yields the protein CASSIKTPPGTPSYEQYF.